This T cell receptor (beta chain) emerged from a study of T cell responses to AZD1222 COVID-19 vaccine. Study context: Both about-4-week and about-12-week second-dose recipients were combined. The study's findings and limits: Reportedly, close to half of spike-specific TCRs are directed against unmutated variant regions.

Comment on this clone: Its antigen remains unknown.

The germline gives CDR1 SGHNT, CDR2 YYREEE (reference sequence). This CDR3 spans 16 amino acids. Trimming cost V 4 bases and J 9 bases; bases outside gene matches: 14. TCRdb's table, derived via immunoSEQ multiplex PCR, lists solely in-frame clones and lacks some. Among 110,000 to 150,000 clones, just over 90% were seen once, and the ten largest hold about 9.1%. This chain joins TRBV5-4 and TRBJ2-3, with 10 nucleotides matching TRBD2. The receptor's source is an adult in good health. The sample here was peripheral blood, taken on day 0 of AZD1222 vaccination. The CDR3 bases are TGTGCCAGCAGCGATCGTAGTAGCGGGGGGACCCGAACGCAGTATTTT. It is translated as CASSDRSSGGTRTQYF.